This entry lists 28 T cell receptor beta chains sequenced from one sample in a study of lymphopenia after photon versus proton radiotherapy. Method: immunoSEQ multiplex PCR; TCRdb's copy keeps in-frame clones and lacks some. The sample consists of some 25,000 clones, about four fifths of them appearing once. The sample was peripheral blood, taken from a patient treated with photon-based radiotherapy. These receptor sequences come from a woman between 50 and 59 years old with pancreatic cancer.

The V and J genes are TRBV27 and TRBJ2-3, with D possibly being TRBD2 (6 bases). The CDR3 contains 15 residues. The V end lost 5 bases, the J end lost 3 bases, and 15 bases lay between the germline ends. CDR1 is MNHEY, CDR2 SMNVEV, per germline (reference sequence). As DNA, the CDR3 is TGTGCCAGCAGTCCGAAGGAGGGTCGTACAGATACGCAGTATTTT. This codes for CASSPKEGRTDTQYF.

The chain joins TRBV5-4 to TRBJ2-7; D may be TRBD1 (6 bases). The ends were cut back, 3 bases at V and 6 bases at J, with 13 bases in the middle. The germline CDR1 and CDR2 sequences are SGHNT and YYREEE (reference sequence). There are 13 residues in the CDR3. CDR3 nucleotides: TGTGCCAGCAGCTCCGAGGGGGTTATCGAGCAGTACTTC. Amino acids: CASSSEGVIEQYF.

This clone came up a few times. J is TRBJ2-1 and V is TRBV2, with TRBD2 matching over 12 bases. The CDR3 spans 16 residues. The V gene end was trimmed by 6 bases and the J gene end by 0 bases; junction bases not matched to a gene: 3. Per germline, CDR1 SNHLY and CDR2 FYNNEI. CDR3 residues: CASSGTSGSSYNEQFF. As DNA, the CDR3 is TGTGCCAGCAGCGGGACTAGCGGGTCCTCCTACAATGAGCAGTTCTTC.

J is TRBJ2-7 and V is TRBV30; no firm D call. Germline V CDR1 and CDR2: GTSNPN, SVGIG (reference sequence). V was pared by 6 bases and J by 0 bases, with 12 bases between. The CDR3 runs to 13 residues. CDR3 in DNA: TGTGCCTGTTCCATGGACGACTCCTACGAGCAGTACTTC. Its protein product is CACSMDDSYEQYF. Full variable domain (remainder filled in from reference TRBV30 and TRBJ2-7): SQTIHQWPATLVQPVGSPLSLECTVEGTSNPNLYWYRQAAGRGLQLLFYSVGIGQISSEVPQNLSASRPQDRQFILSSKKLLLSDSGFYLCACSMDDSYEQYFGPGTRLTVT.

This chain joins TRBV30 and TRBJ2-2; 10 bases match TRBD1. V trimming: 5 bases; J trimming: 0 bases; junction bases outside the gene matches: 9. Germline V gene sequence: CDR1 GTSNPN, CDR2 SVGIG (reference sequence). This CDR3 has 17 amino acids. The chain's CDR3 is CAWSRDRGRPNTGELFF. The CDR3 bases are TGTGCCTGGTCCCGGGACAGGGGCCGCCCGAACACCGGGGAGCTGTTTTTT.

This clone appeared a single time. The V call is TRBV10-3, the J call TRBJ2-7; the match to TRBD1 covers 7 bases. Trimming cost V 6 bases and J 5 bases; bases outside gene matches: 4. CDR1 is ENHRY and CDR2 is SYGVKD in the germline V gene. This CDR3 is 12 amino acids long. The CDR3 DNA reads TGTGCCATCAGCGACAGGGCAGACGAGCAGTACTTC. This encodes CAISDRADEQYF.

In nucleotides, the CDR3 is TGTGCCAGCACCGAGAACCTGGGGGAGCAGTACTTC. Its protein product is CASTENLGEQYF. The chain links TRBV5-4 to TRBJ2-7; unclear D gene. CDR1 is SGHNT and CDR2 is YYREEE in the germline V gene (reference sequence). Trimming cost V 6 bases and J 7 bases, with 14 bases left between them. CDR3 length equals 12 residues.

The chain links TRBV9 to TRBJ2-7; 7 bases agree with TRBD1. V was pared by 2 bases and J by 0 bases, with 2 bases of the junction left unmatched. From germline, CDR1 is SGDLS and CDR2 YYNGEE. This CDR3 spans 14 amino acids. CDR3 protein: CASSVGQTSYEQYF. The CDR3 nucleotides read TGTGCCAGCAGCGTGGGACAGACCTCCTACGAGCAGTACTTC.

With regard to this clone: The same CDR3 also results from other DNA sequences found in this sample. The rearrangement links TRBV5-1 to TRBJ2-7, with D tentatively TRBD1 (6 bases). V gave up 0 bases and J gave up 4 bases, with 8 bases separating them. Germline-derived CDR1 and CDR2 are SGHRS and YFSETQ. The CDR3 is 13 amino acids. The chain's CDR3 is CASSLGDRYEQYF. The CDR3, as DNA: TGCGCCAGCAGCTTGGGCGACAGGTACGAGCAGTACTTC.

The CDR3 bases are TGTGCCAGCAGCTTCAGGACTCGGACCTACGAGCAGTACTTC. It codes for CASSFRTRTYEQYF. V and J are TRBV5-7 and TRBJ2-7, with D possibly TRBD2 on 5 matching bases. TRBV5-7 is an ORF for which the function is uncertain. This CDR3 is built from 14 residues. V was clipped by 2 bases and J by 2 bases, with 11 bases between them.

V gene TRBV9 combines with J gene TRBJ2-3; 8 bases fit TRBD2. Germline CDR1 is SGDLS and CDR2 is YYNGEE. Trimming removed 6 bases from V and 5 bases from J; junction bases left unmatched: 11. CDR3 length equals 15 residues. Here the CDR3 reads CASTQGPGGVDTQYF. CDR3 DNA sequence: TGTGCCAGCACCCAAGGACCGGGAGGGGTAGATACGCAGTATTTT.

The rearrangement joins TRBV6-1 to TRBJ2-7; possibly TRBD1 for D (6 bases). The CDR3 is made up of 13 amino acids. CDR1 MNHNS and CDR2 SASEGT come from the germline V gene. With 3 bases removed from V and 3 bases from J, the gap between germline ends came to 9 bases. Written as DNA, the CDR3 is TGTGCCAGCAGTGAGACAGGACTCTACGAGCAGTACTTC. It codes for CASSETGLYEQYF.

The chain carries TRBV10-2 and TRBJ1-5; perhaps TRBD1 as D (5 bases). The CDR3 covers 16 residues. V was pared by 1 base and J by 2 bases, with 12 bases between. Germline V gives CDR1 WSHSY, CDR2 SAAADI. The CDR3 loop reads CASSEWDGGGNQPQHF. CDR3 DNA: TGCGCCAGCAGTGAGTGGGACGGCGGGGGCAATCAGCCCCAGCATTTT.

The chain recombines TRBV7-2 with TRBJ1-4; maybe TRBD1 (5 bases). V was clipped by 1 base and J by 3 bases, with 9 bases between them. Germline V gives CDR1 SGHTA, CDR2 FQGNSA. The CDR3 extends over 15 amino acids. The CDR3 loop reads CASSLGGASNEKLFF. CDR3 coding DNA: TGTGCCAGCAGCTTAGGCGGGGCGTCTAATGAAAAACTGTTTTTT.

J is TRBJ1-5 and V is TRBV19, with unresolved D. Germline V lookup: CDR1 LNHDA, CDR2 SQIVND (reference sequence). The CDR3 sequence is 12 residues long. V was pared by 5 bases and J by 0 bases, with 2 bases between. The CDR3: CASSFSNQPQHF. CDR3 DNA: TGTGCCAGTAGTTTTAGCAATCAGCCCCAGCATTTT.

The V gene is TRBV6-5, the J gene TRBJ2-5, with 7 bases identical to TRBD2. CDR3 length: 11 residues. CDR1 is MNHEY and CDR2 is SVGAGI in the germline V gene. V was pared by 8 bases and J by 5 bases, with 2 bases of the junction left unmatched. The CDR3 loop is CASWGGETQYF. CDR3 bases: TGTGCCAGCTGGGGGGGGGAGACCCAGTACTTC.

This clone was recorded once. This chain links TRBV27 with TRBJ2-1; 7 bases match TRBD2. V lost 3 bases and J lost 9; bases outside the gene matches: 5. Germline V gene data show CDR1 as MNHEY and CDR2 as SMNVEV (reference sequence). There are 13 residues in the CDR3. The CDR3 loop is CASSFSSGAEQFF. The CDR3 DNA reads as TGTGCCAGCAGTTTCTCGAGCGGGGCTGAGCAGTTCTTC.

V and J are TRBV18 and TRBJ2-2; 11 positions agree with TRBD2. Per the germline V gene, CDR1 is KGHSH and CDR2 is LQKENI. Trimming at V came to 3 bases and at J to 5 bases, leaving 5 bases not matched to a gene. The CDR3 consists of 16 residues. CDR3 sequence: CASSPLAGGETGELFF. The CDR3 nucleotides read TGTGCCAGCTCACCCCTAGCGGGAGGTGAAACCGGGGAGCTGTTTTTT.

The V and J genes are TRBV7-9 and TRBJ1-4, with TRBD1 identical over 8 bases. Germline CDR1 reads SEHNR; CDR2 reads FQNEAQ (reference sequence). CDR3 length: 15 amino acids. V was clipped by 5 bases and J by 6 bases; unmatched bases: 8. The CDR3 nucleotides are TGTGCCAGCAGCCCTCCACAGGGGGTAGATGAAAAACTGTTTTTT. Amino acid sequence: CASSPPQGVDEKLFF.

This rearrangement joins TRBV11-2 to TRBJ2-7; the D gene is possibly TRBD2 (5 bases). The CDR3 runs 13 residues. The germline gives CDR1 SGHAT, CDR2 FQNNGV. V was cut by 7 bases and J by 0 bases, with 10 bases left in between. The CDR3 region has the DNA TGTGCCAGCACCCCCCGGGACTCCTACGAGCAGTACTTC. This encodes CASTPRDSYEQYF.

This clone was counted only a few times. The V call is TRBV15, the J call TRBJ2-2; D gene ambiguous. CDR1 and CDR2 (germline): LNHNV, YYDKDF (reference sequence). The germline V and J ends were trimmed by 0 bases and 3 bases, with 5 bases remaining between them. This CDR3 is 14 amino acids long. CDR3 residues: CATSRDMYTGELFF. CDR3 DNA: TGTGCCACCAGCAGAGATATGTACACCGGGGAGCTGTTTTTT.

This clone was observed a few times. The CDR3 here is CASSPLLVEQFF. The CDR3 nucleotides are TGTGCCAGCAGCCCCTTGCTGGTTGAGCAGTTCTTC. The chain has TRBV7-2 and TRBJ2-1; D not certain. V was trimmed by 5 bases and J by 9 bases, leaving 11 bases between them. This CDR3 is built from 12 residues. Germline V lookup: CDR1 SGHTA, CDR2 FQGNSA.

J is TRBJ1-4 and V is TRBV30, with a weak D call TRBD1 (6 bases). With 5 bases removed from V and 1 base from J, the gap between germline ends came to 8 bases. The CDR3 contains 13 residues. Looked up from germline, CDR1 is GTSNPN and CDR2 is SVGIG (reference sequence). This CDR3 is CAWAGQTNEKLFF. CDR3 nucleotide sequence: TGTGCCTGGGCGGGACAAACTAATGAAAAACTGTTTTTT.

J is TRBJ2-1 and V is TRBV15, with 10 bases that match TRBD2. Looked up from germline, CDR1 is LNHNV and CDR2 is YYDKDF (reference sequence). Trimming at V came to 3 bases and at J to 5 bases, leaving 4 bases not matched to a gene. CDR3 length: 15 amino acids. The CDR3 bases are TGTGCCACCAGCAGTGGCGGGACTAGCGACAATGAGCAGTTCTTC. Amino acid sequence: CATSSGGTSDNEQFF.

The rearrangement links TRBV4-2 to TRBJ2-7; a possible D gene is TRBD2 (5 bases). The germline V and J ends were trimmed by 5 bases and 5 bases, with 16 bases remaining between them. Germline CDR1 LGHNA, CDR2 YNFKEQ. The CDR3 extends over 14 amino acids. The CDR3 region has the DNA TGTGCCAGCAGCGCTGGACTGCTCGGTAACGAGCAGTACTTC. Its protein is CASSAGLLGNEQYF.

The chain uses TRBV9 and TRBJ2-5; either TRBD1 or TRBD2 may supply D (5 bases each). V was trimmed by 2 bases and J by 4 bases, leaving 9 bases between them. The CDR3 length is 13 residues. The germline V gene encodes CDR1 SGDLS and CDR2 YYNGEE. The DNA for the CDR3 is TGTGCCAGCAGCGTTGGGGGAGCAGAGACCCAGTACTTC. Translated: CASSVGGAETQYF. The variable domain in full, with the rest retrieved from reference TRBV9 and TRBJ2-5, is DSGVTQTPKHLITATGQRVTLRCSPRSGDLSVYWYQQSLDQGLQFLIQYYNGEERAKGNILERFSAQQFPDLHSELNLSSLELGDSALYFCASSVGGAETQYFGPGTRLLVL.

CDR3 DNA sequence: TGTGCCAGCAGTGTTCAACAGAACAATTCACCCCTCCACTTT. It translates to CASSVQQNNSPLHF. V usage is TRBV2 and J usage is TRBJ1-6; no definite D call. CDR1 and CDR2 from the germline V gene are SNHLY and FYNNEI. This CDR3 has 14 residues. Trimming removed 4 bases from V and 7 bases from J, with 11 bases in between.

The chain recombines TRBV9 with TRBJ2-2; 9 bases are a match to TRBD1. J lost 6 bases, V lost 7 bases, and 7 bases had no gene match. The germline V gene encodes CDR1 SGDLS and CDR2 YYNGEE. CDR3 size: 14 residues. Here the CDR3 reads CASSRDRVSGELFF. CDR3 coding DNA: TGTGCCAGCTCTAGGGACAGGGTTTCCGGGGAGCTGTTTTTT.